This is a list of T cell receptor beta chains from one sample in a study of blood T cell repertoires in COVID-19. The method was immunoSEQ multiplex PCR; TCRdb's version includes in-frame clones alone and lacks a portion of them. This sample has 200,000 to 300,000 clones, with approximately 83% found just once. The sample comprised peripheral blood. The receptor source for this set is a woman aged 25-40 years who had recovered from COVID-19. CDR3s include the opening cysteine and the closing phenylalanine or tryptophan. The D gene is left open where the match is weak. Size values are once, few and many counts, or a class for expanded clones, and some rows have none.

len	v_gene	d_gene	j_gene	abundance	CDR3nt	CDR3aa
13	TRBV4-1	-	TRBJ2-7	-	TGCGCCAGCAGCCGGCAGACAGGTCGCGAGCAGTACTTC	CASSRQTGREQYF
15	TRBV19	-	TRBJ1-5	-	TGTGCCAGTAGCTACCAAGAGGGAAGCAATCAGCCCCAGCATTTT	CASSYQEGSNQPQHF
15	TRBV5-5	-	TRBJ2-5	-	TGTGCCAGCAGCACCGGAACAGGGCCCCAAGAGACCCAGTACTTC	CASSTGTGPQETQYF
15	TRBV6-5	TRBD1	TRBJ1-2	-	TGTGCCAGCAGCTCCGGGACAGGCCTTTCCTATGGCTACACCTTC	CASSSGTGLSYGYTF
15	TRBV18	-	TRBJ1-6	-	TGTGCCAGCTCAGCTGGTGCGGGATATAATTCACCCCTCCACTTT	CASSAGAGYNSPLHF
14	TRBV4-1	-	TRBJ1-6	-	TGCGCCAGCAGCCAGGCCAGGGTGAATTCACCCCTCCACTTT	CASSQARVNSPLHF
15	TRBV7-2	TRBD2	TRBJ2-1	once	TGTGCCAGCAGCTTAGTAGCGGGACCCTACAATGAGCAGTTCTTC	CASSLVAGPYNEQFF
11	TRBV6-5	-	TRBJ1-2	-	TGTGCCAGCAGTTCCCGAGTCGGCTACACCTTC	CASSSRVGYTF
14	TRBV5-6	TRBD1	TRBJ2-7	-	TGTGCCAGCAGCTGGGGACAGGGGGCGCGGGAGCAGTACTTC	CASSWGQGAREQYF
17	TRBV27	-	TRBJ2-5	-	TGTGCCAGCAGTCCCATAGGTAGCGGCCCCTACCAAGAGACCCAGTACTTC	CASSPIGSGPYQETQYF
13	TRBV5-8	-	TRBJ1-4	-	TGTGCCAGCAGCTCCTGGGCCCGTGAAAAACTGTTTTTT	CASSSWAREKLFF
15	TRBV5-5	TRBD1	TRBJ1-1	-	TGTGCCAGCAGCTTGCAAGACAGGGGGCTCACTGAAGCTTTCTTT	CASSLQDRGLTEAFF
14	TRBV2	TRBD2	TRBJ2-3	once	TGTGCCAGCAGTGGGACTAGCGGGGGGCATACGCAGTATTTT	CASSGTSGGHTQYF
12	TRBV29-1	-	TRBJ2-3	-	TGCAGCGTTGATACGGGCACAGATACGCAGTATTTT	CSVDTGTDTQYF
14	TRBV6-5	-	TRBJ1-6	-	TGTGCCAGCAGGGACGGACCAAGGGGTTCACCCCTCCACTTT	CASRDGPRGSPLHF
20	TRBV21-1	-	TRBJ2-6	-	TGTGCCAGCAGCAAAGCGCTGGACAGCAGATCTTGCTCTGGGGCCAACGTCCTGACTTTC	CASSKALDSRSCSGANVLTF
16	TRBV4-1	TRBD1	TRBJ1-5	-	TGCGCCAGCAGCCAAGACATACAGGGGAACAATCAGCCCCAGCATTTT	CASSQDIQGNNQPQHF
17	TRBV19	-	TRBJ2-3	-	TGTGCCAGTAGTATAAGCCTCTCGGGCGGGGTCACAGATACGCAGTATTTT	CASSISLSGGVTDTQYF
16	TRBV4-1	-	TRBJ1-5	-	TGCGCCAGCAGCCAAGAATGGGGGGCGGGAGATCAGCCCCAGCATTTT	CASSQEWGAGDQPQHF
12	TRBV6-1	-	TRBJ1-2	-	TGTGCCAGCAGTGAACCCCCCGTGGGCTACACCTTC	CASSEPPVGYTF
17	TRBV6-4	TRBD1	TRBJ1-3	-	TGTGCCAGCATCATTCAACCGGGACAGCCTAGGGGAAACACCATATATTTT	CASIIQPGQPRGNTIYF